This T cell receptor (beta chain) is drawn from a study of blood T cell repertoires in COVID-19. Sequencing used immunoSEQ multiplex PCR; TCRdb keeps in-frame clones, though not all of them. The data show 350,000 to 450,000 clones, around 89% seen once. Germline loops: CDR1 LGHNA, CDR2 YNFKEQ. V was cut by 0 bases and J by 3 bases, with 9 bases left in between. The CDR3 is 14 residues long. The V call is TRBV4-2, the J call TRBJ2-7; D is unclear. Source material: PBMCs or T cells enriched from blood (not recorded which). The receptor's source is a man between 25 and 39 years old who had recovered from COVID-19. CDR3 sequence (DNA): TGTGCCAGCAGCCAAGATCGGCAGGACTACGAGCAGTACTTC. Its translation is CASSQDRQDYEQYF.